What follows is one T cell receptor beta chain and its context. TCRdb independently ran MiXCR on the 5' RACE reads; one entry per CDR3 protein. The sample carries over 40,000 distinct CDR3 sequences, 25% to 35% recorded once. V lost 1 base and J lost 4, with 14 bases in between. This CDR3 contains 16 residues. V gene TRBV12-3 or TRBV12-4 combines with J gene TRBJ2-1; D possibly corresponds to TRBD1 (5 bases). Sequences were obtained from tumor-infiltrating memory CD4+ T cells sorted from the breast tumor. As for subset: memory CD4+ T cells, CD4+CD45RO+CD25-. This clonotype originated in a female donor with breast cancer. CDR3 loop: CASSLDRRVGYNEQFF. CDR3 coding DNA: TGTGCCAGCAGTTTAGATCGCAGGGTCGGATACAATGAGCAGTTCTTC.